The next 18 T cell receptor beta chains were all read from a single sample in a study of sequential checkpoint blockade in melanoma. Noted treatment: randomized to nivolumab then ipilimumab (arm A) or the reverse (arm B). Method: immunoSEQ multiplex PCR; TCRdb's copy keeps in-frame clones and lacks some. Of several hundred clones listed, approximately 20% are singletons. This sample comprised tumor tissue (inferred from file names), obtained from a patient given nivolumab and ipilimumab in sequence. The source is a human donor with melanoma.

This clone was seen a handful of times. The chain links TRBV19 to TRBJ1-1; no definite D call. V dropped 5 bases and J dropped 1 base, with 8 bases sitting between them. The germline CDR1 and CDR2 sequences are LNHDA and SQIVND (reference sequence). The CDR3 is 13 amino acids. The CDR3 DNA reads TGTGCCAGTAGTGCCGGAGGGAACACTGAAGCTTTCTTT. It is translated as CASSAGGNTEAFF.

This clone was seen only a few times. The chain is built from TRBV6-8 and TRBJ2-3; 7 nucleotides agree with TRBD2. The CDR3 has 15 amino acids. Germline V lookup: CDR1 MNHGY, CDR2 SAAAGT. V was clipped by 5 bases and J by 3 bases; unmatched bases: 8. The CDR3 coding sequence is TGTGCCAGCAGTGACAGTACTAGCGCGACAGATACGCAGTATTTT. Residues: CASSDSTSATDTQYF.

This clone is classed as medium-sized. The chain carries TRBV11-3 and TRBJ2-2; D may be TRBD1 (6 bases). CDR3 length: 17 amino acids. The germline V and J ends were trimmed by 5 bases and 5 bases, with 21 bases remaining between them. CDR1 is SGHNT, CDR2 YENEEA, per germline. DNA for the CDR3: TGTGCCAGCAGCCAAGGCAAGGCAGGGGCATTAACCGGGGAGCTGTTTTTT. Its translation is CASSQGKAGALTGELFF.

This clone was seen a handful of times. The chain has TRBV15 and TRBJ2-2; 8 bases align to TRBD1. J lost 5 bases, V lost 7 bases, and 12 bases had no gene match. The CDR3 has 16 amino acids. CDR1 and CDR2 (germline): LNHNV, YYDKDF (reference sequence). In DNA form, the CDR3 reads TGTGCCACCACCCGCTATGACAGGGGAGAGACCGGGGAGCTGTTTTTT. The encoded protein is CATTRYDRGETGELFF.

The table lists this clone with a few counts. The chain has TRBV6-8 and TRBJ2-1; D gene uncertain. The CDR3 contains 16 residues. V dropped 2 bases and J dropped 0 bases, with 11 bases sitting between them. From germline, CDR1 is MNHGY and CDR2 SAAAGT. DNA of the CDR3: TGTGCCAGCAGTTACGGTTTTGTGGGCTCCTACAATGAGCAGTTCTTC. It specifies CASSYGFVGSYNEQFF.

As DNA, the CDR3 is TGTGCCAGCAGTTACTCCCCCAGGGTGAACACTGAAGCTTTCTTT. Amino acids: CASSYSPRVNTEAFF. V usage is TRBV6-8 and J usage is TRBJ1-1; a possible D gene is TRBD1 (5 bases). The V gene lost 0 bases and the J gene lost 0 bases, with 8 bases spanning the gap. The V gene's germline CDR1 is MNHGY and CDR2 SAAAGT. The CDR3 is made up of 15 amino acids.

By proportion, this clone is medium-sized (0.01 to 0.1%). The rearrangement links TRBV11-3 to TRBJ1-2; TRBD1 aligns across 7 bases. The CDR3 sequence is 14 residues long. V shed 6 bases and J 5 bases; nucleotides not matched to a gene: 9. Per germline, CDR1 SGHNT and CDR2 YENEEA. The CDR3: CASSLTGLGYGYTF. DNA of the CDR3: TGTGCCAGCAGTTTGACAGGGCTAGGATATGGCTACACCTTC.

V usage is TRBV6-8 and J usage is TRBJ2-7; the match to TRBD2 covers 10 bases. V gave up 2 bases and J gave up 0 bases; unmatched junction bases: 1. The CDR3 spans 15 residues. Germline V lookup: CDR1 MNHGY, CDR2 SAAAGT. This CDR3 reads CASSYRLAGSYEQYF. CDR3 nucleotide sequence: TGTGCCAGCAGTTACCGACTAGCGGGCTCCTACGAGCAGTACTTC.

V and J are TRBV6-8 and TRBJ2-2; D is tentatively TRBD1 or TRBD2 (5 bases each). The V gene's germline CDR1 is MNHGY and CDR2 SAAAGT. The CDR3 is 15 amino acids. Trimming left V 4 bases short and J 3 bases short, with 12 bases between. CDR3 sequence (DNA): TGTGCCAGCAGTTCTCTAGCAGGGTACACCGGGGAGCTGTTTTTT. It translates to CASSSLAGYTGELFF.

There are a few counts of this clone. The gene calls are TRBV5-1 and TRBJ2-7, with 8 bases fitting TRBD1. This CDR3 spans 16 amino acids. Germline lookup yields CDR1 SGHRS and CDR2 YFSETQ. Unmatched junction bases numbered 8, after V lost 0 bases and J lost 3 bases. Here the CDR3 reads CASSLGWLQGVYEQYF. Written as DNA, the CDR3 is TGCGCCAGCAGCTTGGGTTGGCTACAGGGGGTCTACGAGCAGTACTTC.

CDR3 loop: CASSPTVGPYNEQFF. The DNA of the CDR3 is TGTGCCAGTAGTCCGACGGTGGGCCCTTACAATGAGCAGTTCTTC. The V call is TRBV19, the J call TRBJ2-1; D is unresolved. The CDR3 is 15 residues long. The germline CDR1 and CDR2 sequences are LNHDA and SQIVND (reference sequence). With 5 bases removed from V and 4 bases from J, the gap between germline ends came to 15 bases.

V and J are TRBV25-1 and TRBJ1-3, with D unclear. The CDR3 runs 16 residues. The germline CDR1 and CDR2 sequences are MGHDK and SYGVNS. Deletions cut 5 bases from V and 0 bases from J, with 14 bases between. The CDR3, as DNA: TGTGCCAGCAGTTCCCTGGACCGGCGCTCTGGAAACACCATATATTTT. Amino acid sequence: CASSSLDRRSGNTIYF.

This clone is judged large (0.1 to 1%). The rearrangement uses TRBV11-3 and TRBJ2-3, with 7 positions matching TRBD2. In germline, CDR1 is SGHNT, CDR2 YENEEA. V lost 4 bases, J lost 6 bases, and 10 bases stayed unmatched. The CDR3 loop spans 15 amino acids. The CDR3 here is CASSSGTTPRDTQYF. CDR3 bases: TGTGCCAGCAGCTCAGGGACTACTCCCCGGGATACGCAGTATTTT.

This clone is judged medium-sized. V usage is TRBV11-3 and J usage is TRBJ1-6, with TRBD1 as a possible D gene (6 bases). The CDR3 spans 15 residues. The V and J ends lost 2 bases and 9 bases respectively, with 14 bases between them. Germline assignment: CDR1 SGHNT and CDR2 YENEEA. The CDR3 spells CASSLMVQGPSPLHF. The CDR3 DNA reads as TGTGCCAGCAGCTTAATGGTCCAGGGGCCTTCACCCCTCCACTTT.

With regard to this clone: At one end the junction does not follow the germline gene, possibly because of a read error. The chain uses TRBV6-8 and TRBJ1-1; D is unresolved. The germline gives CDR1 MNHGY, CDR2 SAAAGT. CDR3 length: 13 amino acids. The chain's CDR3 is CASSDSDNTEAFF. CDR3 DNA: TGTGCCAGCAGTGACTCGGACAACACTGAAGCTTTCTTT.

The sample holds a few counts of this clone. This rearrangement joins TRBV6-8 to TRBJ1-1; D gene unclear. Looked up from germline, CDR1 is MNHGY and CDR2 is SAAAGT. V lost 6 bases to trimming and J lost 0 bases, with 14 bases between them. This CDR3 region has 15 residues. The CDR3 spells CASRHYSAMNTEAFF. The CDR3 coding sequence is TGTGCCAGCAGACACTACTCTGCTATGAACACTGAAGCTTTCTTT.

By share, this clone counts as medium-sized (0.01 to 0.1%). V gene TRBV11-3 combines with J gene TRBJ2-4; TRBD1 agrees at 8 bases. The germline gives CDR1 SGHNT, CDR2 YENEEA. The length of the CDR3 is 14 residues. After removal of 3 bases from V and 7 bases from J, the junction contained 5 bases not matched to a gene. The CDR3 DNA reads TGTGCCAGCAGCTTCCAGGGGGCGGAGAACATTCAGTACTTC. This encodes CASSFQGAENIQYF.

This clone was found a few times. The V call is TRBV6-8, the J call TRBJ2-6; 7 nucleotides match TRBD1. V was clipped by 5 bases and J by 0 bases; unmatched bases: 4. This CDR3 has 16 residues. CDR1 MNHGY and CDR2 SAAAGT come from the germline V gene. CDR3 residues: CASSDGDSSGANVLTF. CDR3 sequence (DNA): TGTGCCAGCAGTGACGGGGACAGCTCTGGGGCCAACGTCCTGACTTTC.